Listed below are T cell receptor beta chains from one sample, sequenced in a study of T cells after somatic rescue of genetic block. This table comes from immunoSEQ multiplex PCR, and its TCRdb copy is limited to in-frame clones, with some not included. Of tens of thousands of clones in the sample, around 90% were seen once. Source material: peripheral blood mononuclear cells (PBMCs). The receptors stem from a man aged 35-49 years. Both conserved end residues are part of each CDR3. A D gene is named only where the DNA matches it firmly. Only part of the rows carry a size: once, few, many, or a class if the clone is expanded.

DNA: TGTGCCGTGTTAAGCGTAAGGGAAAAACTGTTTTTT
CDR3: CAVLSVREKLFF
size: -
V: TRBV30
D: -
J: TRBJ1-4

DNA: TGTGCCAGCAGCTTACTAGCGGGGTTACCCTACGAGCAGTACTTC
CDR3: CASSLLAGLPYEQYF
size: -
V: TRBV5-6
D: TRBD2
J: TRBJ2-7

DNA: TGCGCCAGCAGCCTACAGGGATATAGCAATCAGCCCCAGCATTTT
CDR3: CASSLQGYSNQPQHF
size: -
V: TRBV5-1
D: -
J: TRBJ1-5

DNA: TGCAGCGTGGGAACAAAGGGTGGGAGCCTGAACACCGGGGAGCTGTTTTTT
CDR3: CSVGTKGGSLNTGELFF
size: -
V: TRBV29-1
D: -
J: TRBJ2-2

DNA: TGTGCCAGTAGTAGATCTAGCGGGAGTTACAATGAGCAGTTCTTC
CDR3: CASSRSSGSYNEQFF
size: -
V: TRBV19
D: TRBD2
J: TRBJ2-1

DNA: TGCGCCAGCAGTGAAGGGTACACCGGGGAGCTGTTTTTT
CDR3: CASSEGYTGELFF
size: -
V: TRBV10-1
D: -
J: TRBJ2-2

DNA: TGTGCCAGCAGCTTTAACGCAAACTATGGCTACACCTTC
CDR3: CASSFNANYGYTF
size: -
V: TRBV7-9
D: -
J: TRBJ1-2

DNA: TGTGCCAGCAGAGTGGGACAGGGCTCCGACGAGCAGTACTTC
CDR3: CASRVGQGSDEQYF
size: -
V: TRBV2
D: TRBD1
J: TRBJ2-7

DNA: TGTGCCAGCAGTGCGTTACCGAGCACAGATACGCAGTATTTT
CDR3: CASSALPSTDTQYF
size: -
V: TRBV6-4
D: -
J: TRBJ2-3

DNA: TGTGCCAGCTCTAGCGGCATCACAGATACGCAGTATTTT
CDR3: CASSSGITDTQYF
size: once
V: TRBV13
D: TRBD2
J: TRBJ2-3

DNA: TGCGCCAGCAGCGCCAGCACAGATACGCAGTATTTT
CDR3: CASSASTDTQYF
size: -
V: TRBV5-1
D: -
J: TRBJ2-3

DNA: TGTGCCAGCAGCGTACAGGGAGGGGGCTTTCGGTCCTACGAGCAGTACTTC
CDR3: CASSVQGGGFRSYEQYF
size: -
V: TRBV7-8
D: -
J: TRBJ2-7

DNA: TGTGCCAGCTCACCGCCCGGCGGGACAGTCCCTGAAAAACTGTTTTTT
CDR3: CASSPPGGTVPEKLFF
size: -
V: TRBV18
D: TRBD1
J: TRBJ1-4

DNA: TGTGCCTGGAGTGAAGGAGGGCCGGCTGATACGCAGTATTTT
CDR3: CAWSEGGPADTQYF
size: -
V: TRBV30
D: -
J: TRBJ2-3

DNA: TGTGCCAGCAGCTTAGGACAGGGTCAGCCCCAGCATTTT
CDR3: CASSLGQGQPQHF
size: few
V: TRBV7-8
D: TRBD1
J: TRBJ1-5

DNA: TGTGCCAGCTCACCAGGTTCGGGACAAGGAGGCTACACCTTC
CDR3: CASSPGSGQGGYTF
size: once
V: TRBV18
D: -
J: TRBJ1-2

DNA: TGTGCCAGCAGTTACTCGACTAGCGGGAGGGCCAATGAGCAGTTCTTC
CDR3: CASSYSTSGRANEQFF
size: -
V: TRBV6-6
D: TRBD2
J: TRBJ2-1

DNA: TGTGCCAGCAGCGATACACAAATCCTTGGGGGACAGCTCACCGGGGAGCTGTTTTTT
CDR3: CASSDTQILGGQLTGELFF
size: -
V: TRBV7-9
D: TRBD1
J: TRBJ2-2

DNA: TGTGCCAGCAGCTTTGCAGGGGGTAAAGAGACCCAGTACTTC
CDR3: CASSFAGGKETQYF
size: -
V: TRBV5-4
D: TRBD1
J: TRBJ2-5

DNA: TGTGCCAGCAGCTTTGGCGGAATCAATTCCTACGAGCAGTACTTC
CDR3: CASSFGGINSYEQYF
size: once
V: TRBV7-2
D: -
J: TRBJ2-7

DNA: TGCGCCAGCAGCTTGGAATCGTTGGCGGAAAACATTCAGTACTTC
CDR3: CASSLESLAENIQYF
size: once
V: TRBV5-1
D: -
J: TRBJ2-4

DNA: TGTGCCAGCAGCGGAGGAGGGAACACTGAAGCTTTCTTT
CDR3: CASSGGGNTEAFF
size: -
V: TRBV28
D: -
J: TRBJ1-1

DNA: TGCGCCAGCGGAGTAAGCGGGACAGGGGGCTCGAATGAGCAGTTCTTC
CDR3: CASGVSGTGGSNEQFF
size: -
V: TRBV5-1
D: TRBD1
J: TRBJ2-1

DNA: TGTGCCAGCAGCTTTTCAGGGGGCCCAGATACGCAGTATTTT
CDR3: CASSFSGGPDTQYF
size: -
V: TRBV7-9
D: TRBD1
J: TRBJ2-3

DNA: TGTGCCAGCAGCCCCCTCTCGCGGAGTAATGAAAAACTGTTTTTT
CDR3: CASSPLSRSNEKLFF
size: -
V: TRBV11-2
D: -
J: TRBJ1-4

DNA: TGCAGTGCTAGAGGGGCGGATGGCTACACCTTC
CDR3: CSARGADGYTF
size: -
V: TRBV20-1
D: -
J: TRBJ1-2

DNA: TGCGCCAGCAGCTTGACAGGGGAGAACACTGAAGCTTTCTTT
CDR3: CASSLTGENTEAFF
size: once
V: TRBV5-1
D: TRBD1
J: TRBJ1-1

DNA: TGTGCCACCGGGACACCCTCCTACGAGCAGTACTTC
CDR3: CATGTPSYEQYF
size: -
V: TRBV19
D: -
J: TRBJ2-7

DNA: TGTGCCAGTAGTATAGTGTCAGGGAACTACGAGCAGTACTTC
CDR3: CASSIVSGNYEQYF
size: -
V: TRBV19
D: -
J: TRBJ2-7

DNA: TGTGCCAGCAGTTTGGGGGGGATGAGATTGGGTGAGACCCAGTACTTC
CDR3: CASSLGGMRLGETQYF
size: -
V: TRBV28
D: TRBD2
J: TRBJ2-5